A selection of T cell receptor beta chains follows, all from one sample in a study of T cell changes during pregnancy in multiple sclerosis. Profiled with immunoSEQ multiplex PCR; TCRdb holds only in-frame clones, not every one. Of fewer than 35,000 clones in the sample, approximately 94% were seen once. Source: CD4+ T cells from peripheral blood mononuclear cells, taken in the second trimester of pregnancy. All receptors derive from a female donor with multiple sclerosis, enrolled in a pregnancy study. CDR3s include the opening cysteine and the closing phenylalanine or tryptophan. A D gene is named only where the DNA matches it firmly. Clone size is shown for a subset of rows, as once, few, many or a class of expanded clone.

D gene	V gene	J gene	clone size	CDR3 DNA	CDR3 protein
NA	TRBV5-4	TRBJ2-3	once	TGTGCCAGCAGCTTAGGACTATCAGGAGATACGCAGTATTTT	CASSLGLSGDTQYF
NA	TRBV4-3	TRBJ2-3	NA	TGCGCCAGCAGCCAAGATAGTGGCGGAAGCACAGATACGCAGTATTTT	CASSQDSGGSTDTQYF
TRBD2	TRBV7-8	TRBJ2-1	NA	TGTGCCAGCAGCCGACTAGCGGAAATCTACAATGAGCAGTTCTTC	CASSRLAEIYNEQFF
TRBD1	TRBV14	TRBJ2-7	NA	TGTGCCAGCAGTGCACACCGGGACAGACTCTACGAGCAGTACTTC	CASSAHRDRLYEQYF
NA	TRBV6-1	TRBJ1-5	NA	TGTGCCAGCAGTGGTTCGGGGAGCAATCAGCCCCAGCATTTT	CASSGSGSNQPQHF
TRBD2	TRBV6-1	TRBJ2-3	NA	TGTGCCAGCAGTGAAGTGGTAGCGGGAGCGGTTGGGACAGATACGCAGTATTTT	CASSEVVAGAVGTDTQYF
NA	TRBV4-2	TRBJ1-1	few	TGTGCCAGCAGCCAAGCACGGGGGAACACTGAAGCTTTCTTT	CASSQARGNTEAFF
TRBD2	TRBV5-1	TRBJ2-1	NA	TGCGCCAGCTCCCCTAGCGGGAGCTGGGGCAATGAGCAGTTCTTC	CASSPSGSWGNEQFF
NA	TRBV10-3	TRBJ2-7	NA	TGTGCCATCAGTGGTTTCGGCCCCGCGGTCTCCTACGAGCAGTACTTC	CAISGFGPAVSYEQYF
NA	TRBV7-9	TRBJ1-1	NA	TGTGCCAGCAGCTTCGTACGCGTCCAACGCAAAGAGACTGAAGCTTTCTTT	CASSFVRVQRKETEAFF
TRBD1	TRBV29-1	TRBJ2-1	NA	TGCAGCGTCGAACCCTCGGGACAGACGGATGAGCAGTTCTTC	CSVEPSGQTDEQFF
NA	TRBV7-2	TRBJ2-7	NA	TGTGCCAGCAGCCCCTCCGGGACTCGAAACGAGCAGTACTTC	CASSPSGTRNEQYF
NA	TRBV7-6	TRBJ2-5	once	TGTGCCAGCAGCTTATTTGCGGGTTTCGGGGAGACCCAGTACTTC	CASSLFAGFGETQYF
TRBD1	TRBV5-1	TRBJ2-1	NA	TGCGCCAGCAGAGGGCGGGACAGGGGACATTCTGAGCAGTTCTTC	CASRGRDRGHSEQFF
TRBD2	TRBV11-2	TRBJ2-7	NA	TGTGCCAGCAGCTTTCCCAAGTTATCTAGCGGGAGATACGAGCAGTACTTC	CASSFPKLSSGRYEQYF
NA	TRBV9	TRBJ2-3	NA	TGTGCCAGCAGCGTAGTTGACGGGAGCGCAGATACGCAGTATTTT	CASSVVDGSADTQYF
TRBD1	TRBV19	TRBJ1-4	NA	TGTGCCAGTAGTATGACAGGGGTTTTCGAAAAACTGTTTTTT	CASSMTGVFEKLFF
NA	TRBV18	TRBJ1-3	NA	TGTGCCAGCTCACCTCCGGGAACTGGAGGAAACACCATATATTTT	CASSPPGTGGNTIYF
TRBD2	TRBV5-4	TRBJ2-2	NA	TGTGCCAGCAGTTCCCGACTAGCGGGAATTAACACCGGGGAGCTGTTTTTT	CASSSRLAGINTGELFF
NA	TRBV28	TRBJ2-1	NA	TGTGCCAGCAGTTCTATTTTCGATGAGCAGTTCTTC	CASSSIFDEQFF
TRBD1	TRBV5-1	TRBJ1-3	NA	TGCGCCAGCAGCATACAGGGGACAAACACCATATATTTT	CASSIQGTNTIYF
NA	TRBV25-1	TRBJ1-4	NA	TGTGCCAGCAGCCGATCACGACAGGTTCTTGAAAAACTGTTTTTT	CASSRSRQVLEKLFF